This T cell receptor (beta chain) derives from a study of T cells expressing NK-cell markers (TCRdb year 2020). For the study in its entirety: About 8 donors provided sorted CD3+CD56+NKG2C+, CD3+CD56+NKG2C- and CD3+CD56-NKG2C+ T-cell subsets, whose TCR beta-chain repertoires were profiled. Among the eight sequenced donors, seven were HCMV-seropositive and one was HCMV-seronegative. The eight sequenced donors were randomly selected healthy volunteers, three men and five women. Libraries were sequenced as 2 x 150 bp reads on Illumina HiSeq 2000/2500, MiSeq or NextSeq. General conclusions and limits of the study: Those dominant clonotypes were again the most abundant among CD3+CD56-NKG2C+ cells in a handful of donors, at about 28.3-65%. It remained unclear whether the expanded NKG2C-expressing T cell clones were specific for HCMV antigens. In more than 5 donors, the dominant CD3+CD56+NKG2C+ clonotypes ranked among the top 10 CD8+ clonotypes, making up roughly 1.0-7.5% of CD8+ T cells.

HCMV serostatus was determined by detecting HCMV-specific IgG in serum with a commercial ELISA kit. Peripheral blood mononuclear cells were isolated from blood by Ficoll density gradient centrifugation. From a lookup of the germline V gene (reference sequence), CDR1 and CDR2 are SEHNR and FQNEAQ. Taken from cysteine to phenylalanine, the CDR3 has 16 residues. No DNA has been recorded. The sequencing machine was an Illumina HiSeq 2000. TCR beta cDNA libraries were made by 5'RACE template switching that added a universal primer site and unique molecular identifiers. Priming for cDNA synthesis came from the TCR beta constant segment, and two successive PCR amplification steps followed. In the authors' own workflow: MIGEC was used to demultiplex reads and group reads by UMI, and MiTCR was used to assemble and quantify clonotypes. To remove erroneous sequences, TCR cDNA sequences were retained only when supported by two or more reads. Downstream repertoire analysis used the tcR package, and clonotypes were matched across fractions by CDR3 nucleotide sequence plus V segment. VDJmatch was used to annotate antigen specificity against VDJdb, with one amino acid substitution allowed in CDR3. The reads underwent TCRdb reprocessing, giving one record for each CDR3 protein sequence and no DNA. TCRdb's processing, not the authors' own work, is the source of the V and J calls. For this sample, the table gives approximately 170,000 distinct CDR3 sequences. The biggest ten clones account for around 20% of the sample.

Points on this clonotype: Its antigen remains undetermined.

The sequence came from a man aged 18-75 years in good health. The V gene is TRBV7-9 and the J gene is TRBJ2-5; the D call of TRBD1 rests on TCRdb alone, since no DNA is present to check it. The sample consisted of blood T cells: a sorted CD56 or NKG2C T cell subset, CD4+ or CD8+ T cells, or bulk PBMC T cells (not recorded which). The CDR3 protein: CASSLLARDGQETQYF.